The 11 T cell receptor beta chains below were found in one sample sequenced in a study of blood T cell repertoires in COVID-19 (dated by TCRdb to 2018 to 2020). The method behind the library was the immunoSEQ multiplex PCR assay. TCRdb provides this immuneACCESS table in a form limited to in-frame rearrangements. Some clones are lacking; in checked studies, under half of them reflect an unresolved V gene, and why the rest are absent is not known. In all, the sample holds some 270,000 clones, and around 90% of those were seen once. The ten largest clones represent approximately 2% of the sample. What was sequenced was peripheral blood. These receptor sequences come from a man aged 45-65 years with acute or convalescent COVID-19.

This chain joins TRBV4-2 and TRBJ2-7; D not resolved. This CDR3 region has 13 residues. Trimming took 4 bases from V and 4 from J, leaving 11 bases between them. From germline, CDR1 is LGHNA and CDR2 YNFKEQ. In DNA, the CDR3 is TGTGCCAGCAGCCTCGAACTAAATTACGAGCAGTACTTC. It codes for CASSLELNYEQYF.

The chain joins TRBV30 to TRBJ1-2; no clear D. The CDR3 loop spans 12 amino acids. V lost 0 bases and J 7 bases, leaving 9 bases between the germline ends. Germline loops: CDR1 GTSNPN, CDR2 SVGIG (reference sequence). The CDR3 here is CAWSVARTGYTF. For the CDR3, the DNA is TGTGCCTGGAGTGTAGCCCGAACTGGCTACACCTTC.

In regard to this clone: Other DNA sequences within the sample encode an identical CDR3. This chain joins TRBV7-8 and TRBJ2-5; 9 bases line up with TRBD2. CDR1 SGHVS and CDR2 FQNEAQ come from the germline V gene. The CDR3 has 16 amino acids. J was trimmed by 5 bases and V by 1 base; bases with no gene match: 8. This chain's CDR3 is CASSLEGAGGAETQYF. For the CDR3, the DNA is TGTGCCAGCAGCTTAGAGGGGGCGGGGGGGGCGGAGACCCAGTACTTC.

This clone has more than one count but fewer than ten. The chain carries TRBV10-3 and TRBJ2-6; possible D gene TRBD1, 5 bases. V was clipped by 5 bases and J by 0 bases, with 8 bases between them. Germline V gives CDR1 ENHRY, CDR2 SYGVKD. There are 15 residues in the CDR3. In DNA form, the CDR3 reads TGTGCCATCAGTCCAGGGCGCTCTGGGGCCAACGTCCTGACTTTC. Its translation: CAISPGRSGANVLTF.

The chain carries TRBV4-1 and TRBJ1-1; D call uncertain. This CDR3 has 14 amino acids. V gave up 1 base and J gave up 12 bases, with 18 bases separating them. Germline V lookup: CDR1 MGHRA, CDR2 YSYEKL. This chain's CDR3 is CASSQGIVPRETFF. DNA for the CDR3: TGCGCCAGCAGCCAAGGCATTGTCCCACGGGAGACTTTCTTT.

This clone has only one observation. The CDR3 reads CAISEPLQGRPETQYF. CDR3 DNA sequence: TGTGCCATCAGTGAACCACTACAGGGGCGTCCAGAGACCCAGTACTTC. The chain carries TRBV10-3 and TRBJ2-5; 7 nucleotides line up with TRBD1. CDR1 and CDR2 from the germline V gene are ENHRY and SYGVKD. Trimming at V came to 3 bases and at J to 4 bases, leaving 11 bases not matched to a gene. This CDR3 contains 16 residues.

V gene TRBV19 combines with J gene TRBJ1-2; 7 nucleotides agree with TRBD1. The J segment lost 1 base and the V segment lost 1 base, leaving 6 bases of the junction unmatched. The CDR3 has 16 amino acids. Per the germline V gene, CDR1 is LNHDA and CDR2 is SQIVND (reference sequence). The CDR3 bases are TGTGCCAGTAGTATAGTTGGCGCAGGGGGTAACTATGGCTACACCTTC. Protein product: CASSIVGAGGNYGYTF.

The CDR3 spells CASSLGLRDMKSPLHF. For the CDR3, the DNA is TGTGCCAGCAGCTTGGGTCTCCGGGATATGAAATCACCCCTCCACTTT. This chain joins TRBV5-6 and TRBJ1-6, with unresolved D. CDR3 length equals 16 residues. The V and J ends lost 0 bases and 10 bases respectively, with 17 bases between them. The V gene's germline CDR1 is SGHDT and CDR2 YYEEEE.

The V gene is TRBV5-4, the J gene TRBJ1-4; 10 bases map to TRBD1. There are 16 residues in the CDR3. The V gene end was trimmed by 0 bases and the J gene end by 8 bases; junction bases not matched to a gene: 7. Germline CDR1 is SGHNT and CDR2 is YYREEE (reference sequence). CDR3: CASSLVPGQGPEKLFF. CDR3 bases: TGTGCCAGCAGCTTGGTTCCGGGACAGGGGCCGGAAAAACTGTTTTTT.

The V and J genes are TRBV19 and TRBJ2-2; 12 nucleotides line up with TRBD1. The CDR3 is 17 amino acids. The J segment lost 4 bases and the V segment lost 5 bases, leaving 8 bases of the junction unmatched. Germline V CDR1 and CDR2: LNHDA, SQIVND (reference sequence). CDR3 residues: CASSVRDRGLGTGELFF. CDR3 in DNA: TGTGCCAGTAGTGTCCGGGACAGGGGGCTTGGCACCGGGGAGCTGTTTTTT.

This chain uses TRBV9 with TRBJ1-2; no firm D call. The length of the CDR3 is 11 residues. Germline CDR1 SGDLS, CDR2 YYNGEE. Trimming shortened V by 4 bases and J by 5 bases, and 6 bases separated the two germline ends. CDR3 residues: CASSLFYGYTF. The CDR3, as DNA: TGTGCCAGCAGCCTCTTTTATGGCTACACCTTC.